This T cell receptor (beta chain) was identified during a study of blood T cell repertoires in COVID-19 (dated by TCRdb to the early 2020s). A note on the overall study: Collaborator samples came from the United States, Italy and Spain and covered acute and convalescent phases of COVID-19. The prospective study material was composed of cDNA or gDNA derived from T cells, B-cell-depleted T cells, or PBMCs. Subjects who had been exposed to COVID-19, were actively infected with it, or had recovered from it provided the deeply sampled blood TCRbeta repertoires that made up the dataset. The repertoires were released in a freely available public database meant as a resource for research on the immune response to SARS-CoV-2. The samples were drawn from the first 160 participants of the ongoing ImmuneRACE study and from 1,254 subjects provided by 6 global collaborators. Sample metadata almost always included a de-identified subject ID, COVID-19 status, age in years and sex. Where HLA class I and class II types were available, the types were taken from metadata supplied by the sample provider, not from assay-based typing.

The collaborating institutions used their own protocols to collect whole blood in K2EDTA tubes. For TCRbeta analysis, collaborators shipped samples as frozen whole blood, isolated PBMCs, or DNA extracted from either of those sample types. There are 15 amino acids in the CDR3, from cysteine to phenylalanine inclusive. Just CDR3 DNA is preserved here, 45 bases in frame from base 1. The V end loses 5 bases and the J end loses 0 bases, and a stretch of 11 bases separates them. Reading the germline V gene gives CDR1 MNHEY and CDR2 SVGEGT. TCRbeta CDR3 regions were amplified from genomic DNA using the immunoSEQ Assay, a bias-controlled multiplex PCR. Per the original workflow: The number of nucleated cells in each sample was estimated from the amplification of reference gene primers within the assay. To quantify the absolute abundance of each unique TCRbeta CDR3 rearrangement, sequence reads were collapsed and filtered. For each sample, productive Simpson clonality was calculated as the square root of Simpson's diversity index over productive rearrangements. TCRdb's version of the immuneACCESS table is confined to in-frame rearrangements and falls short of the full clone set. An unresolved V gene accounts for under half of the shortfall where checked; the remainder is of unknown origin. V, J and clone size derive from that table, while D and trimming were established from the DNA sequence. Recorded for this sample are about 71,000 clones; 80% to 90% of them occurred a single time. Roughly 2.8% of the sample lies in the top ten.

A single count supports this clone. Its antigen remains unidentified. Per-base qualities were not stored, and no clone one base away is much larger. Overall results and qualifications from the work: The amount of clinical and demographic metadata varied by source and participant and was provided uncurated.

The sample comprised peripheral blood. Recombination joined TRBV6-2 or TRBV6-3 with TRBJ2-1, with the D gene not confidently named. The clonotype was recovered from a man aged 50 or older with acute or convalescent COVID-19. The CDR3 reads as follows: CASSLGFSSYNEQFF. The bases read TGTGCCAGCAGTCTAGGCTTCAGCTCCTACAATGAGCAGTTCTTC.